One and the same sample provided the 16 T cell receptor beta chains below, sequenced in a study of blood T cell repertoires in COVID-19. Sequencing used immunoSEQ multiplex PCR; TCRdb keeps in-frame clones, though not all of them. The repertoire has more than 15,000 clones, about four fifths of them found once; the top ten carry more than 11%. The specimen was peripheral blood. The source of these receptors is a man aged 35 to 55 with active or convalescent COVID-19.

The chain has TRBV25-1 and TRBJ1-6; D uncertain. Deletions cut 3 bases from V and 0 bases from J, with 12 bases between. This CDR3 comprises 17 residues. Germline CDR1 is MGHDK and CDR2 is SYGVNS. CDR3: CASSDRPTSSYNSPLHF. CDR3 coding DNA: TGTGCCAGCAGTGATCGCCCAACGAGCTCCTATAATTCACCCCTCCACTTT.

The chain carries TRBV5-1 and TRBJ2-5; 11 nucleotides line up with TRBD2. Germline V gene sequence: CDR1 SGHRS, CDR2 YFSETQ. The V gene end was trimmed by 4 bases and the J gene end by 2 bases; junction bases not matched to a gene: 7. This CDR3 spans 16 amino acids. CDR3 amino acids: CASSLTGTSGQETQYF. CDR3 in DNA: TGCGCCAGCAGCCTGACCGGGACTAGCGGACAAGAGACCCAGTACTTC.

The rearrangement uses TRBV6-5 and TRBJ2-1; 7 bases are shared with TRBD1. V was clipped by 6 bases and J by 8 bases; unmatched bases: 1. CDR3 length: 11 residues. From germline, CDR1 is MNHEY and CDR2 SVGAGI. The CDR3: CASRGGDEQFF. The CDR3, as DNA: TGTGCCAGCAGAGGGGGCGATGAGCAGTTCTTC.

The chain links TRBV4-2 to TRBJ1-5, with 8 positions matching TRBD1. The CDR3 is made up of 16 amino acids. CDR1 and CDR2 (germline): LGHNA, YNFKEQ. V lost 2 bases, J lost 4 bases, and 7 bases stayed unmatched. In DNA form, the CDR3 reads TGTGCCAGCAGCCAAATGGCCCGGACAGGGAATCAGCCCCAGCATTTT. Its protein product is CASSQMARTGNQPQHF.

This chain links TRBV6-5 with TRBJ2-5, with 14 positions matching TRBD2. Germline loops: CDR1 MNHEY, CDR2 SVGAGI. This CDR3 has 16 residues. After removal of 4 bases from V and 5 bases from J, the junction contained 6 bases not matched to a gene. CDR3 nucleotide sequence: TGTGCCAGCAGTTTACGACTAGCGGGGGGGGTTGAGACCCAGTACTTC. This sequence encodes CASSLRLAGGVETQYF.

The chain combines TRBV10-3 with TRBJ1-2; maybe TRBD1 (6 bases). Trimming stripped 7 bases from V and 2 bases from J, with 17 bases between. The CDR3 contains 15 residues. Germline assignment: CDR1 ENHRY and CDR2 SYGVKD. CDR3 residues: CAINPVGGRNYGYTF. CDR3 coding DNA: TGTGCCATCAACCCTGTGGGGGGGCGAAACTATGGCTACACCTTC.

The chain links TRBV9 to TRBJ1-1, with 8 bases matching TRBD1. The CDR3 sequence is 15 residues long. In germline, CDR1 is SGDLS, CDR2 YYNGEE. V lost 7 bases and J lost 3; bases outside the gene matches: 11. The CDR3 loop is CASGQGGRRDTEAFF. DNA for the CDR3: TGTGCCAGCGGACAGGGCGGGCGAAGGGACACTGAAGCTTTCTTT.

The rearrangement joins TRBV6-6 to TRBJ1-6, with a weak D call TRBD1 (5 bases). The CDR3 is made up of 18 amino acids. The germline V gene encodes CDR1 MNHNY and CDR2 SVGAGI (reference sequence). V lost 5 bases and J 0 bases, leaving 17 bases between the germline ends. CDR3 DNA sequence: TGTGCCAGCAGTCGGGCAGGGAAAACGAGCTCCTATAATTCACCCCTCCACTTT. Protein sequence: CASSRAGKTSSYNSPLHF.

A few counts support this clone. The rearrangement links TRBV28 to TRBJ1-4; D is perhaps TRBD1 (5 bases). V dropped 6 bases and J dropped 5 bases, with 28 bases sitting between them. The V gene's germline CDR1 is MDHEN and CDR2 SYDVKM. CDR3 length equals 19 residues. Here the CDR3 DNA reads TGTGCCAGCAGCCGAGGGAGGGGATGGGATTACTTGCAAAATGAAAAACTGTTTTTT. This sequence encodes CASSRGRGWDYLQNEKLFF. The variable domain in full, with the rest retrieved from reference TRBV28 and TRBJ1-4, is DVKVTQSSRYLVKRTGEKVFLECVQDMDHENMFWYRQDPGLGLRLIYFSYDVKMKEKGDIPEGYSVSREKKERFSLILESASTNQTSMYLCASSRGRGWDYLQNEKLFFGSGTQLSVL.

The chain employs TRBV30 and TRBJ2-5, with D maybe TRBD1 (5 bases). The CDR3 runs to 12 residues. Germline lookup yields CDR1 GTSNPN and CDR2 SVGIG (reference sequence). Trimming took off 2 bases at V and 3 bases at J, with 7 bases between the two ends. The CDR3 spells CAWSPGKETQYF. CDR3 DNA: TGTGCCTGGAGTCCAGGGAAAGAGACCCAGTACTTC.

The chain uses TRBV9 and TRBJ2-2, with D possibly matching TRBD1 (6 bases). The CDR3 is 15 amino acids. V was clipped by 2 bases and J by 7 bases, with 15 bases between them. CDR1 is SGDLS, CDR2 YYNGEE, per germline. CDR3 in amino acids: CASSVPFQGSGELFF. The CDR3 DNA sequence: TGTGCCAGCAGCGTTCCCTTTCAGGGGAGCGGGGAGCTGTTTTTT.

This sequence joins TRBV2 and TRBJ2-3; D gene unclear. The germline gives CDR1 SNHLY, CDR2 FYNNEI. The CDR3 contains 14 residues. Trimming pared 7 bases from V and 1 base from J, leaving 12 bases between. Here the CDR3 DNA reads TGTGCCAGCAAGCCGGATCAGGGCACAGATACGCAGTATTTT. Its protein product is CASKPDQGTDTQYF. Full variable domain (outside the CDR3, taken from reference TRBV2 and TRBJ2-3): EPEVTQTPSHQVTQMGQEVILRCVPISNHLYFYWYRQILGQKVEFLVSFYNNEISEKSEIFDDQFSVERPDGSNFTLKIRSTKLEDSAMYFCASKPDQGTDTQYFGPGTRLTVL.

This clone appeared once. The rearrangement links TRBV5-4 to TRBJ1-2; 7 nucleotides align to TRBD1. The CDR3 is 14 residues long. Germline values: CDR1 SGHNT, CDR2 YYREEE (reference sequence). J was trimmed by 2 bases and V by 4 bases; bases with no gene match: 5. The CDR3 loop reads CASSLQGSNYGYTF. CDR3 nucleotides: TGTGCCAGCAGCCTACAGGGGTCCAACTATGGCTACACCTTC.

Here the CDR3 reads CASSPSSPNSPLHF. The CDR3 region has the DNA TGTGCCAGCTCACCAAGCTCGCCTAATTCACCCCTCCACTTT. V is TRBV18 and J is TRBJ1-6; D gene ambiguous. Trimming removed 2 bases at V and 6 bases at J, with 8 bases between. There are 14 residues in the CDR3. Germline V gene lookup returns CDR1 KGHSH and CDR2 LQKENI. The entire variable domain, with the rest obtained from reference TRBV18 and TRBJ1-6, is as follows: NAGVMQNPRHLVRRRGQEARLRCSPMKGHSHVYWYRQLPEEGLKFMVYLQKENIIDESGMPKERFSAEFPKEGPSILRIQQVVRGDSAAYFCASSPSSPNSPLHFGNGTRLTVT.

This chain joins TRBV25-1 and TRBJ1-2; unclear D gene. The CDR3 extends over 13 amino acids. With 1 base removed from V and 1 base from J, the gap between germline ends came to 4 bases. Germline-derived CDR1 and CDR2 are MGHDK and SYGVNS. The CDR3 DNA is TGTGCCAGCAGTGAATCAGTTAACTATGGCTACACCTTC. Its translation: CASSESVNYGYTF.

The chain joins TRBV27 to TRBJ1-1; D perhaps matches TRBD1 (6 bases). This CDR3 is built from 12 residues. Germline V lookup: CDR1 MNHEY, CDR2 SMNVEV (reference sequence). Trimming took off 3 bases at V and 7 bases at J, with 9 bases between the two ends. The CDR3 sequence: CASSFTGREAFF. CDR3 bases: TGTGCCAGCAGTTTTACAGGGCGTGAAGCTTTCTTT.